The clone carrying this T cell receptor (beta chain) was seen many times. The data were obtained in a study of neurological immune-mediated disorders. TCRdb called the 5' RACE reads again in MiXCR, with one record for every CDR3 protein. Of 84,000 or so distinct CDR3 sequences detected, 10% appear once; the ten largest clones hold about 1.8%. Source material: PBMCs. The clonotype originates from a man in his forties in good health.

The DNA of the CDR3 is TGTGCCAGCAGACCTCCGGGACAGGTCGGGGGCTACACCTTC. It yields the protein CASRPPGQVGGYTF. The V and J genes are TRBV12-3 or TRBV12-4 and TRBJ1-2, with 8 bases aligning to TRBD1. J was trimmed by 8 bases and V by 6 bases; bases with no gene match: 11. The CDR3 contains 14 residues.